This T cell receptor beta chain was sequenced for a study of T cells in Graves' hyperthyroidism and ophthalmopathy. Researchers took RNA transcripts and amplified the TCR beta CDR3 regions from them. A first-round RT-PCR of the TCR CDR3 used the HTBI primer set. Each CDR3 protein gets one entry after TCRdb re-called the multiplex PCR reads with MiXCR. This sample has around 420,000 distinct CDR3 sequences, with approximately 15% found just once. CDR3 length equals 12 residues. Germline assignment: CDR1 MDHEN and CDR2 SYDVKM. V dropped 4 bases and J dropped 6 bases, with 7 bases sitting between them. J is TRBJ1-5 and V is TRBV28; D is unclear. The clonotype originates from a woman aged 18-35 years with Graves' hyperthyroidism. Specimen: blood. CDR3 bases: TGTGCCAGCAGTTCCTACAGTCAGCCCCAGCATTTT. As protein: CASSSYSQPQHF.